Following are 20 T cell receptor beta chains from one sample sequenced in a study of blood T cell repertoires in COVID-19. Measured with immunoSEQ multiplex PCR; TCRdb has only the in-frame clones, and not every one. Of about 310,000 clones in the sample, around nine tenths are singletons; the top ten hold about 5.2%. The sequenced material came from PBMCs or T cells enriched from blood (not recorded which). All receptors come from a man in his 60s who had recovered from COVID-19.

This sequence joins TRBV19 and TRBJ1-1; the match to TRBD1 covers 7 bases. Germline V gene lookup returns CDR1 LNHDA and CDR2 SQIVND (reference sequence). This CDR3 comprises 14 residues. The J segment lost 0 bases and the V segment lost 9 bases, leaving 7 bases of the junction unmatched. CDR3 DNA: TGTGCCAGCACTTGGGACAGTTTGAACACTGAAGCTTTCTTT. The encoded protein is CASTWDSLNTEAFF.

A remark on this clone: Different DNA sequences within this sample yield the same CDR3. The rearrangement uses TRBV28 and TRBJ2-7; D unclear. Germline lookup yields CDR1 MDHEN and CDR2 SYDVKM. Trimming took off 5 bases at V and 0 bases at J, with 2 bases between the two ends. The CDR3 spans 11 residues. DNA for the CDR3: TGTGCCAGCAGTCACTCCTACGAGCAGTACTTC. Encoded protein: CASSHSYEQYF.

The J gene is TRBJ1-2, the V gene TRBV9, with TRBD1 as a possible D gene (6 bases). The germline V and J ends were trimmed by 4 bases and 3 bases, with 13 bases remaining between them. CDR1 is SGDLS and CDR2 is YYNGEE in the germline V gene. CDR3 length: 14 amino acids. The CDR3 spells CASSPQQGHYGYTF. CDR3 DNA sequence: TGTGCCAGCAGCCCACAACAGGGCCACTATGGCTACACCTTC.

This clone was observed once. The rearrangement links TRBV6-5 to TRBJ1-2; 7 nucleotides agree with TRBD1. The V gene's germline CDR1 is MNHEY and CDR2 SVGAGI. This CDR3 has 15 residues. The ends lost 0 bases at V and 8 bases at J; junction bases unmatched: 9. DNA of the CDR3: TGTGCCAGCAGTTACTCGGGACAGACCTTGGGGGGCTACACCTTC. Translating gives CASSYSGQTLGGYTF.

A word on this clone: Compared with germline, one end of the junction differs, possibly owing to a read error. The chain has TRBV7-7 and TRBJ2-7; 8 bases map to TRBD1. Per the germline V gene, CDR1 is SSHAT and CDR2 is FNYEAQ (reference sequence). This CDR3 is built from 13 residues. The CDR3 protein is CASSTDRAAEQYF. In DNA form, the CDR3 reads TGTGCTAGCAGCACGGACAGGGCCGCTGAGCAGTACTTC.

The chain joins TRBV11-2 to TRBJ1-5; 7 nucleotides align to TRBD1. There are 14 residues in the CDR3. Losses at the gene ends were 3 bases for V and 9 bases for J; bases not matched to a gene: 8. Germline CDR1 reads SGHAT; CDR2 reads FQNNGV. CDR3 region: CASSFTTGTRPQHF. CDR3 nucleotide sequence: TGTGCCAGCAGCTTCACGACAGGGACGAGGCCCCAGCATTTT.

The chain is built from TRBV21-1 and TRBJ2-7; the table's D gene call, TRBD1, was not cross checked with the DNA. TRBV21-1 is a recognized pseudogene. The CDR3 has 16 amino acids. CDR3 DNA sequence: TGTGCCGCCCACTACCACGACAGGGGAATGTTCGACGAGCAGTACTTC. Encoded protein: CAAHYHDRGMFDEQYF.

The gene calls are TRBV4-2 and TRBJ1-5; TRBD1 might be the D (5 bases). Germline V CDR1 and CDR2: LGHNA, YNFKEQ. CDR3 length: 14 amino acids. V lost 4 bases, J lost 2 bases, and 9 bases lay in between. CDR3: CASSLGTGNQPQHF. CDR3 bases: TGTGCCAGCAGCCTAGGGACTGGCAATCAGCCCCAGCATTTT.

The chain combines TRBV5-1 with TRBJ1-2, with 10 bases matching TRBD1. This CDR3 is 17 amino acids long. The V gene end was trimmed by 4 bases and the J gene end by 4 bases; junction bases not matched to a gene: 13. Germline V gene data show CDR1 as SGHRS and CDR2 as YFSETQ. CDR3 sequence reads: CASSPGQGGERPYGYTF. In DNA, the CDR3 is TGCGCCAGCAGCCCCGGACAGGGGGGAGAAAGGCCCTATGGCTACACCTTC.

The chain carries TRBV6-2 or TRBV6-3 and TRBJ1-2; 10 bases match TRBD1. Trimming at V came to 5 bases and at J to 8 bases, leaving 11 bases not matched to a gene. This CDR3 spans 15 amino acids. From germline, CDR1 is MNHEY and CDR2 SVGEGT. CDR3 nucleotide sequence: TGTGCCAGCAGTACCAATCGGGGACAGGGGCGAGGCTACACCTTC. It specifies CASSTNRGQGRGYTF.

Remarks on this clone: Other DNA sequences in this sample translate to the same CDR3. The chain is built from TRBV20-1 and TRBJ2-7, with 7 bases identical to TRBD1. The CDR3 is 12 residues long. The V gene's germline CDR1 is DFQATT and CDR2 SNEGSKA (reference sequence). Trimming removed 3 bases from V and 2 bases from J; junction bases left unmatched: 1. CDR3 nucleotide sequence: TGCAGTGCTAGTCAGGGGGCCTACGAGCAGTACTTC. It codes for CSASQGAYEQYF.

This chain uses TRBV7-2 with TRBJ2-5, with 10 positions matching TRBD1. In germline, CDR1 is SGHTA, CDR2 FQGNSA. Unmatched junction bases numbered 7, after V lost 5 bases and J lost 4 bases. The CDR3 is 15 residues long. The CDR3 sequence: CASSPRQGAGETQYF. The CDR3 DNA reads TGTGCCAGCAGCCCCCGACAGGGGGCGGGAGAGACCCAGTACTTC. Based on the CDR3 plus reference TRBV7-2 and TRBJ2-5, the full variable domain is GAGVSQSPSNKVTEKGKDVELRCDPISGHTALYWYRQSLGQGLEFLIYFQGNSAPDKSGLPSDRFSAERTGGSVSTLTIQRTQQEDSAVYLCASSPRQGAGETQYFGPGTRLLVL.

The count of this clone is one. CDR3 coding DNA: TGTGCCAGCAGAGCCCCCCCCGGGACTAATAATTCACCCCTCCACTTT. It encodes CASRAPPGTNNSPLHF. This chain joins TRBV7-9 and TRBJ1-6; TRBD1 is a possible D gene (5 bases). The germline V and J ends were trimmed by 6 bases and 5 bases, with 17 bases remaining between them. The CDR3 spans 16 residues. Germline V gives CDR1 SEHNR, CDR2 FQNEAQ (reference sequence).

This sequence joins TRBV19 and TRBJ1-2; D unresolved. This CDR3 is 13 amino acids long. Germline values: CDR1 LNHDA, CDR2 SQIVND (reference sequence). V gave up 3 bases and J gave up 3 bases, with 8 bases separating them. The CDR3 nucleotides are TGTGCCAGTAGTATCGACGGGTACTATGGCTACACCTTC. The encoded protein is CASSIDGYYGYTF.

The rearrangement links TRBV7-2 to TRBJ1-2, with 12 bases aligning to TRBD1. The CDR3 extends over 19 amino acids. The germline V gene has CDR1 SGHTA and CDR2 FQGNSA. V lost 5 bases to trimming and J lost 3 bases; unmatched junction nucleotides: 16. CDR3 amino acids: CASSPRIGTGGPPDYGYTF. The CDR3 DNA is TGTGCCAGCAGCCCGCGAATTGGGACAGGGGGCCCACCCGACTATGGCTACACCTTC.

V usage is TRBV19 and J usage is TRBJ1-4, with TRBD1 identical over 7 bases. Per germline, CDR1 LNHDA and CDR2 SQIVND (reference sequence). This CDR3 contains 14 residues. Trimming at V came to 6 bases and at J to 8 bases, leaving 9 bases not matched to a gene. The CDR3 protein is CASSMRGLPEKLFF. CDR3 nucleotide sequence: TGTGCCAGTAGCATGAGGGGGCTTCCCGAAAAACTGTTTTTT.

J is TRBJ1-4 and V is TRBV14; D is uncertain. This CDR3 region has 12 residues. Germline V gene sequence: CDR1 SGHDN, CDR2 FVKESK. The ends were cut back, 4 bases at V and 8 bases at J, with 8 bases in the middle. The CDR3 region has the DNA TGTGCCAGCAGCCTAATGGAGGAAAAACTGTTTTTT. Translating gives CASSLMEEKLFF.

The V gene is TRBV9, the J gene TRBJ2-1; 10 bases are a match to TRBD2. The junction had 12 bases not matched to a gene; V was cut back by 4 bases and J by 8 bases. Germline V CDR1 and CDR2: SGDLS, YYNGEE. The CDR3 length is 16 residues. The CDR3 nucleotides read TGTGCCAGCAGCCCAGGTGGCCTAGCGGGAGTTCATGAGCAGTTCTTC. Encoded protein: CASSPGGLAGVHEQFF.

The chain carries TRBV20-1 and TRBJ1-1; 8 bases map to TRBD1. Per the germline V gene, CDR1 is DFQATT and CDR2 is SNEGSKA (reference sequence). V gave up 3 bases and J gave up 2 bases; unmatched junction bases: 8. The CDR3 loop spans 15 amino acids. CDR3 region: CSASSADRANTEAFF. CDR3 nucleotide sequence: TGCAGTGCTAGTTCCGCGGACAGGGCCAACACTGAAGCTTTCTTT.

V usage is TRBV19 and J usage is TRBJ2-7, with D possibly TRBD1 on 6 matching bases. The CDR3 runs to 13 residues. The ends were cut back, 5 bases at V and 4 bases at J, with 12 bases in the middle. Per the germline V gene, CDR1 is LNHDA and CDR2 is SQIVND (reference sequence). The CDR3 region has the DNA TGTGCCAGTAGTTTAGCCAGGGGATACGAGCAGTACTTC. Amino acids: CASSLARGYEQYF.